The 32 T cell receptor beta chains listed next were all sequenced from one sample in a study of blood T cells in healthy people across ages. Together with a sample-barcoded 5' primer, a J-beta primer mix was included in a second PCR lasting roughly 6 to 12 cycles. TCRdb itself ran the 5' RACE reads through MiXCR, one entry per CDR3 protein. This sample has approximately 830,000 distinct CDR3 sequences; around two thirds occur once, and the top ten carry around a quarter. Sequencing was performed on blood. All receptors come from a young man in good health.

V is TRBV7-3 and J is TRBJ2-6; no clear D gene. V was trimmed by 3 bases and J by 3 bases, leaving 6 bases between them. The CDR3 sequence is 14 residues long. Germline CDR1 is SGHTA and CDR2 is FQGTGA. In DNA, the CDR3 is TGTGCCAGCAGCTTCCCTGGTGGGGCCAACGTCCTGACTTTC. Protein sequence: CASSFPGGANVLTF.

CDR3 DNA: TGTGCCAGCAGCCACGGCGGGGGGTTTGCAGATACGCAGTATTTT. This gives the protein CASSHGGGFADTQYF. The chain has TRBV9 and TRBJ2-3; 8 nucleotides align to TRBD2. V lost 4 bases, J lost 4 bases, and 8 bases stayed unmatched. CDR1 SGDLS and CDR2 YYNGEE come from the germline V gene. There are 15 residues in the CDR3.

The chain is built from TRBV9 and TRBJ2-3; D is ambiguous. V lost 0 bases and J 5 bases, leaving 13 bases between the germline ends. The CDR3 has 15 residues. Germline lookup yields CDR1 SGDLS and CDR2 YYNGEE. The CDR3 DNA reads TGTGCCAGCAGCGTAGAAGGCGGCCCCGGAGATACGCAGTATTTT. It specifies CASSVEGGPGDTQYF.

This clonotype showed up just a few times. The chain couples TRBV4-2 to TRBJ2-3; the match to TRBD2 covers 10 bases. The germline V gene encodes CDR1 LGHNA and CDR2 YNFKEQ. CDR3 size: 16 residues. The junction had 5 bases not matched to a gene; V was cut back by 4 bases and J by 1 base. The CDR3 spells CASSRPGTSGTDTQYF. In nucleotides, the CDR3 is TGTGCCAGCAGCCGTCCAGGGACTAGCGGCACAGATACGCAGTATTTT.

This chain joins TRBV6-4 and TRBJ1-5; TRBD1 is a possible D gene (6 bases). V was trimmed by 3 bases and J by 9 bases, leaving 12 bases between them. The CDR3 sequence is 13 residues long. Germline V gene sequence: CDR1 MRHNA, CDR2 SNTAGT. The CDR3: CASSENEDRPQHF. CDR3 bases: TGTGCCAGCAGTGAAAATGAGGACAGGCCCCAGCATTTT.

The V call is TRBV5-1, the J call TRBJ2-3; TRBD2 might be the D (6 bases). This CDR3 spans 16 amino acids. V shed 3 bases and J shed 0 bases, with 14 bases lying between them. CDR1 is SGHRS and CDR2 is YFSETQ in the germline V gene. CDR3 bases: TGCGCCAGCAGCTCGGAGGGTGACCCTAGCACAGATACGCAGTATTTT. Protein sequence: CASSSEGDPSTDTQYF.

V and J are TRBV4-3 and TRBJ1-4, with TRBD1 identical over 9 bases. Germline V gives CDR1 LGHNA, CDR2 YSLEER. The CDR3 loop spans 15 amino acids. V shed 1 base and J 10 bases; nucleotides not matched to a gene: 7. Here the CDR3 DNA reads TGCGCCAGCAGCCAAGTGGCACAGGGGGCCGGAAAACTGTTTTTT. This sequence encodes CASSQVAQGAGKLFF.

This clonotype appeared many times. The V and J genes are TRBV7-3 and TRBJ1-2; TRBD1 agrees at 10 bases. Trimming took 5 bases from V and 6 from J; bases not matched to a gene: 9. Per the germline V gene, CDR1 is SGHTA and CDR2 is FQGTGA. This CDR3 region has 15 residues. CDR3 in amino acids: CASSLNGGQGDGYTF. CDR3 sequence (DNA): TGTGCCAGCAGCCTCAACGGCGGACAGGGGGATGGCTACACCTTC. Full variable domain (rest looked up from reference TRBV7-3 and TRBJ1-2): GAGVSQTPSNKVTEKGKYVELRCDPISGHTALYWYRQSLGQGPEFLIYFQGTGAADDSGLPNDRFFAVRPEGSVSTLKIQRTERGDSAVYLCASSLNGGQGDGYTFGSGTRLTVV.

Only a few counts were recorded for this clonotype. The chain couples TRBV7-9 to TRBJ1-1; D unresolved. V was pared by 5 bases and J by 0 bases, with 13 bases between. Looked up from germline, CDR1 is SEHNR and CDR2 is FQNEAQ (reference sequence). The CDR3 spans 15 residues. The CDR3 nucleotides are TGTGCCAGCAGCCTGCAGGTGCACATGAACACTGAAGCTTTCTTT. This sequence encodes CASSLQVHMNTEAFF.

The CDR3 nucleotides are TGTGCCAGCAGTATAATCCCCGGACTAGCGGGGGGATTGTGGGACACAGATACGCAGTATTTT. It translates to CASSIIPGLAGGLWDTDTQYF. The chain recombines TRBV2 with TRBJ2-3, with 14 bases matching TRBD2. This CDR3 comprises 21 residues. Per the germline V gene, CDR1 is SNHLY and CDR2 is FYNNEI. J was trimmed by 2 bases and V by 5 bases; bases with no gene match: 18.

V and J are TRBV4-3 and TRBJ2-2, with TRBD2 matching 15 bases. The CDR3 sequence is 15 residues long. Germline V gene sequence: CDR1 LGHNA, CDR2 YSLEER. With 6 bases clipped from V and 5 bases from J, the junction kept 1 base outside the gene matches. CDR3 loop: CASRGLAGGTGELFF. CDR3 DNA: TGCGCCAGCAGAGGACTAGCGGGGGGGACCGGGGAGCTGTTTTTT.

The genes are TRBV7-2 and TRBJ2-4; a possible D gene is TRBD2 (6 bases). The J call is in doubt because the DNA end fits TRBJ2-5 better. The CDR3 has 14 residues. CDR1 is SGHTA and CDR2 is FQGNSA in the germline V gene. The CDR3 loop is CASTRDWWGETQYF. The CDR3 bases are TGTGCCAGCACCAGGGACTGGTGGGGAGAGACCCAGTACTTC.

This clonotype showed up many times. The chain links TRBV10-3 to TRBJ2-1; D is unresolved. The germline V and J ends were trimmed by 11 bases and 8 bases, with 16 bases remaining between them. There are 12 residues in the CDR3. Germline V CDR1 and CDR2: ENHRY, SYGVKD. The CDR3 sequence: CAVRPDGDEQFF. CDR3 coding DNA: TGTGCCGTTCGGCCAGATGGGGATGAGCAGTTCTTC.

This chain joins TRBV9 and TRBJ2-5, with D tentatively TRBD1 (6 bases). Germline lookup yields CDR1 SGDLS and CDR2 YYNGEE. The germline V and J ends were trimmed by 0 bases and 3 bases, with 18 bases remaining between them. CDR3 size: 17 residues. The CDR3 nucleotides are TGTGCCAGCAGCGTAGATCGTATTATCACAGGGAAAGAGACCCAGTACTTC. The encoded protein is CASSVDRIITGKETQYF.

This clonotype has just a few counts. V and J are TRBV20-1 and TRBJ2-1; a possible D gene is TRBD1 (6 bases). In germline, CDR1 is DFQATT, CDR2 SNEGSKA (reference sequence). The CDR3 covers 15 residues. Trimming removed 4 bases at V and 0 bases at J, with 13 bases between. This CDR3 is CSATSDRSSYNEQFF. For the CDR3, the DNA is TGCAGTGCTACTTCCGACAGGAGCTCCTACAATGAGCAGTTCTTC.

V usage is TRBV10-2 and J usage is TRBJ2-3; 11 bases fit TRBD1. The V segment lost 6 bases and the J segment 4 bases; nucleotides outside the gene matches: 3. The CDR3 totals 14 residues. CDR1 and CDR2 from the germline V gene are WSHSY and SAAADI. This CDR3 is CASRDRGQADTQYF. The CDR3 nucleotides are TGCGCCAGCAGGGACAGGGGGCAGGCAGATACGCAGTATTTT.

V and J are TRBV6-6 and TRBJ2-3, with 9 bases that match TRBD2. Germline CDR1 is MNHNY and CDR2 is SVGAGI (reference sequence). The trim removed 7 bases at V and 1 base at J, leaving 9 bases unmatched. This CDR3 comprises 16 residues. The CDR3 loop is CASIFTLAGGTDTQYF. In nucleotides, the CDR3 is TGTGCCAGCATCTTTACTTTAGCGGGGGGCACAGATACGCAGTATTTT.

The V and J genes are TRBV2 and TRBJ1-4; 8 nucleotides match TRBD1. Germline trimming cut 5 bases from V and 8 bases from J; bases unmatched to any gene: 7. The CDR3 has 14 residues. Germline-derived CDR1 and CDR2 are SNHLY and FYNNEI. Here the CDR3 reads CASSRTGPEEKLFF. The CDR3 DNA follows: TGTGCCAGCAGTCGGACAGGGCCAGAGGAAAAACTGTTTTTT.

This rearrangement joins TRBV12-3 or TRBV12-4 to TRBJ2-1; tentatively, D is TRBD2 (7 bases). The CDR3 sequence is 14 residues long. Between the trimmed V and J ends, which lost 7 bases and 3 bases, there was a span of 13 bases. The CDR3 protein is CASTPGGFYNEQFF. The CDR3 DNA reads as TGTGCCAGCACCCCGGGGGGCTTCTACAATGAGCAGTTCTTC.

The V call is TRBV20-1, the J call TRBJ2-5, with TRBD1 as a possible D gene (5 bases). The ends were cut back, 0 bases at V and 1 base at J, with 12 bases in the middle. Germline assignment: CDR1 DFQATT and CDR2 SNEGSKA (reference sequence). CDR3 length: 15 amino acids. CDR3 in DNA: TGCAGTGCTAGAGATCAGCCAGGGCCCCAAGAGACCCAGTACTTC. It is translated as CSARDQPGPQETQYF.

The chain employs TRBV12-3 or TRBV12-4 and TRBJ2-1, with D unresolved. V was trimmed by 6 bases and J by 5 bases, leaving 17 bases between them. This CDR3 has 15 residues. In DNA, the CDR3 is TGTGCCAGCAGCCGTGGCCAGAAAATGGACAATGAGCAGTTCTTC. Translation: CASSRGQKMDNEQFF.

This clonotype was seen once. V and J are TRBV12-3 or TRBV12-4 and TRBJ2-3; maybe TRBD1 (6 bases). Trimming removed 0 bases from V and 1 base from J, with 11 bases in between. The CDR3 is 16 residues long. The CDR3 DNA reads TGTGCCAGCAGTTTAGCGCCAGGGGTTGGCACAGATACGCAGTATTTT. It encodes CASSLAPGVGTDTQYF.

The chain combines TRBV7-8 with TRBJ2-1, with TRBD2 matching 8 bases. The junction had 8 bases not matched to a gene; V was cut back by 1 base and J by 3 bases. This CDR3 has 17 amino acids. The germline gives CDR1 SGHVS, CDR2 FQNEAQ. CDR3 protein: CASSLGSGLAYYNEQFF. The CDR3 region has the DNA TGTGCCAGCAGCTTAGGGAGCGGACTAGCCTACTACAATGAGCAGTTCTTC.

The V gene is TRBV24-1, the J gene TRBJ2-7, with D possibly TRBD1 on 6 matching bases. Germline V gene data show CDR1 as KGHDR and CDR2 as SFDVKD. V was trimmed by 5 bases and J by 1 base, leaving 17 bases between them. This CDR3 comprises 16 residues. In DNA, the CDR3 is TGTGCCACCAGTGGGTCAACAGGGCCCGGTTCCTACGAGCAGTACTTC. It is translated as CATSGSTGPGSYEQYF.

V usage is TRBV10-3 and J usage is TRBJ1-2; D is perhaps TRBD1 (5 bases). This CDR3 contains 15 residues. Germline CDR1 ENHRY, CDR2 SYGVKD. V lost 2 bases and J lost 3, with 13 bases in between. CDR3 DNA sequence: TGTGCCATCAGTGAGCTTGGAGGGACGGACTATGGCTACACCTTC. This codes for CAISELGGTDYGYTF.

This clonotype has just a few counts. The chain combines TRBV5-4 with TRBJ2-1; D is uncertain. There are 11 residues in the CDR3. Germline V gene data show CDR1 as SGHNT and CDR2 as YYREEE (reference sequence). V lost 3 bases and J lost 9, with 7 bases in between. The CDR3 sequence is CASSWGSEQFF. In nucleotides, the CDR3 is TGTGCCAGCAGCTGGGGTTCTGAGCAGTTCTTC. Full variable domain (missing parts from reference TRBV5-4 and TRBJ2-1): ETGVTQSPTHLIKTRGQQVTLRCSSQSGHNTVSWYQQALGQGPQFIFQYYREEENGRGNFPPRFSGLQFPNYSSELNVNALELDDSALYLCASSWGSEQFFGPGTRLTVL.

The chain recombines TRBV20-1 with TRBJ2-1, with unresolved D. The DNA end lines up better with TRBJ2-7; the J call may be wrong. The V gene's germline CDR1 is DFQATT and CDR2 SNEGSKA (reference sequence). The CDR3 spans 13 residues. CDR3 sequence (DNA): TGCAGAGTGTCCGGAAACACTTACAATGAGCAGTACTTC. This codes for CRVSGNTYNEQYF.

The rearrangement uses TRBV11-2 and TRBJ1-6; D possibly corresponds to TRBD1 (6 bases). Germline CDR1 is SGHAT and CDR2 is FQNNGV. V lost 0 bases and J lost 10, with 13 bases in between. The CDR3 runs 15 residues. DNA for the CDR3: TGTGCCAGCAGCTTAGATTTGGGGGCGAACTCACCCCTCCACTTT. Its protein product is CASSLDLGANSPLHF. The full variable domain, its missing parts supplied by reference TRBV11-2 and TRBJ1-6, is EAGVAQSPRYKIIEKRQSVAFWCNPISGHATLYWYQQILGQGPKLLIQFQNNGVVDDSQLPKDRFSAERLKGVDSTLKIQPAKLEDSAVYLCASSLDLGANSPLHFGNGTRLTVT.

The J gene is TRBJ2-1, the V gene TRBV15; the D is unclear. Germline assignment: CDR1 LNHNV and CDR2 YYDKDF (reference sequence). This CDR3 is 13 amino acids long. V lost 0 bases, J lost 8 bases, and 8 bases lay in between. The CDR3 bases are TGTGCCACCAGCAGAGAGCCCATCTATGAGCAGTTCTTC. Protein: CATSREPIYEQFF.

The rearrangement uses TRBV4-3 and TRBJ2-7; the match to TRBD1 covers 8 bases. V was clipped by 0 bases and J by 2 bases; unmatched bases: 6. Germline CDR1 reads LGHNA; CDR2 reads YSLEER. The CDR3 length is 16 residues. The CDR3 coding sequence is TGCGCCAGCAGCCAAGAGGTGGGACAGGCGACCTACGAGCAGTACTTC. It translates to CASSQEVGQATYEQYF.

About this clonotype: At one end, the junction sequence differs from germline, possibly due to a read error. CDR3 in amino acids: CASSLGQGGSNQLQHF. CDR3 in DNA: TGCGCCAGCAGCTTGGGCCAGGGGGGTAGCAATCAGCTCCAGCATTTT. This chain links TRBV5-1 with TRBJ1-5; 7 bases line up with TRBD1. Per the germline V gene, CDR1 is SGHRS and CDR2 is YFSETQ. This CDR3 region has 16 residues.

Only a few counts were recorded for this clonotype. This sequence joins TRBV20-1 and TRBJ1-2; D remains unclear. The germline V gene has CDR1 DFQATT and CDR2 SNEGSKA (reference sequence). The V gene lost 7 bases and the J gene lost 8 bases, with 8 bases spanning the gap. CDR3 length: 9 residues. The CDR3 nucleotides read TGCAGTGGATTGAGGGGCTACACCTTC. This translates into CSGLRGYTF.